These 11 T cell receptor beta chains were all obtained from the same sample, sequenced in a study of blood T cell repertoires in COVID-19. Using immunoSEQ multiplex PCR, the repertoire was profiled, and TCRdb retains in-frame clones only, with some absent. There are more than 140,000 clones in the sample; roughly 82% occur only once, and approximately 7.1% lies in the top ten. The sample taken for sequencing was peripheral blood. Receptors originate from a woman in her forties or fifties in a cohort sampled during active or convalescent COVID-19.

The rearrangement links TRBV11-2 to TRBJ2-3; 7 bases are shared with TRBD1. V dropped 6 bases and J dropped 9; count of bases not matched to a gene: 12. Germline V gene data show CDR1 as SGHAT and CDR2 as FQNNGV. This CDR3 has 14 amino acids. The CDR3 loop reads CASSAGTASGTQYF. CDR3 sequence (DNA): TGTGCCAGCAGTGCTGGGACAGCCTCCGGAACGCAGTATTTT.

The chain links TRBV30 to TRBJ2-3; D is unclear. The ends were cut back, 2 bases at V and 9 bases at J, with 24 bases in the middle. This CDR3 region has 16 residues. Germline CDR1 is GTSNPN and CDR2 is SVGIG (reference sequence). In nucleotides, the CDR3 is TGTGCCTGGAGTTCCTCCCCTGACATCTCCCAAGAGACGCAGTATTTT. This gives the protein CAWSSSPDISQETQYF. The full variable domain, rest sourced from reference TRBV30 and TRBJ2-3, is SQTIHQWPATLVQPVGSPLSLECTVEGTSNPNLYWYRQAAGRGLQLLFYSVGIGQISSEVPQNLSASRPQDRQFILSSKKLLLSDSGFYLCAWSSSPDISQETQYFGPGTRLTVL.

The chain links TRBV3-1 (or the pseudogene TRBV3-2) to TRBJ2-1; 7 bases match TRBD2. The CDR3 loop spans 15 amino acids. V trimming: 5 bases; J trimming: 3 bases; junction bases outside the gene matches: 7. Germline V gene sequence: CDR1 LGHDT, CDR2 YNNKEL (reference sequence). CDR3 in amino acids: CASSYRASGYNEQFF. CDR3 in DNA: TGTGCCAGCAGCTATAGAGCTAGCGGCTACAATGAGCAGTTCTTC.

Notes on this clone: No DNA is shown, since the ends of the CDR3 on it are uncertain; the CDR3 is the one TCRdb lists. The chain has TRBV7-5 and TRBJ2-7; no DNA check was done on the table's D call, TRBD2. TRBV7-5 is recorded as a pseudogene. The length of the CDR3 is 14 amino acids, counting both ends. The CDR3 loop reads CARSFAGGTYEQYF.

The chain carries TRBV6-5 and TRBJ1-4, with 10 positions matching TRBD1. After removal of 0 bases from V and 14 bases from J, the junction contained 9 bases not matched to a gene. The CDR3 loop spans 15 amino acids. The germline CDR1 and CDR2 sequences are MNHEY and SVGAGI. CDR3 amino acids: CASSYSKGQGMRLFF. In nucleotides, the CDR3 is TGTGCCAGCAGTTACTCGAAGGGACAGGGGATGCGCCTGTTTTTT.

CDR3 region: CARPPRDRTVRWNQPQHF. The CDR3 DNA sequence: TGTGCCAGACCACCCCGGGACAGGACGGTTCGGTGGAATCAGCCCCAGCATTTT. This rearrangement joins TRBV27 to TRBJ1-5; TRBD1 matches 8 bases. Germline loops: CDR1 MNHEY, CDR2 SMNVEV (reference sequence). The CDR3 length is 18 residues. Trimming removed 9 bases from V and 4 bases from J; junction bases left unmatched: 20.

This clone came up a few times. The V and J genes are TRBV12-5 and TRBJ2-7, with D perhaps matching TRBD1 (6 bases). Germline CDR1 LGHNT, CDR2 FRNRAP. Trimming removed 6 bases from V and 0 bases from J, with 12 bases in between. The CDR3 consists of 14 residues. The CDR3 region has the DNA TGTGCTAGTGGGAAGACAGGTGTCTCCTACGAGCAGTACTTC. This translates into CASGKTGVSYEQYF.

The V gene is TRBV9, the J gene TRBJ2-3; TRBD2 matches at 12 bases. The CDR3 is 15 residues long. Germline CDR1 reads SGDLS; CDR2 reads YYNGEE. After removal of 2 bases from V and 4 bases from J, the junction contained 2 bases not matched to a gene. Here the CDR3 reads CASSVRLAGADTQYF. In DNA, the CDR3 is TGTGCCAGCAGCGTCCGACTAGCGGGGGCAGATACGCAGTATTTT.

This clone was seen once. V gene TRBV11-3 combines with J gene TRBJ2-1; D is unresolved. Trimming took off 1 base at V and 9 bases at J, with 10 bases between the two ends. Germline V lookup: CDR1 SGHNT, CDR2 YENEEA. There are 13 residues in the CDR3. This chain's CDR3 is CASSLADRGEQFF. The CDR3 nucleotides read TGTGCCAGCAGCTTAGCCGATAGAGGTGAGCAGTTCTTC.

This chain links TRBV8-1 with TRBJ2-2; TRBD1, as called in the table, went unchecked against the DNA. TRBV8-1 is reported as a pseudogene. There are 23 residues in the CDR3. The CDR3 is CGSASAANPPASLRDRDTGELFF. CDR3 in DNA: TGTGGCAGTGCATCCGCAGCAAACCCCCCCGCTAGTCTCCGGGACAGGGACACCGGGGAGCTGTTTTTT.

The rearrangement links TRBV5-1 to TRBJ2-1, with 9 bases identical to TRBD2. The CDR3 runs to 18 residues. Germline CDR1 SGHRS, CDR2 YFSETQ. The V and J ends lost 5 bases and 5 bases, in that order; junction bases with no gene match: 17. CDR3 sequence reads: CASSSPETSGGWDNEQFF. CDR3 bases: TGCGCCAGCAGTTCTCCGGAGACTAGCGGTGGCTGGGACAATGAGCAGTTCTTC.